There are many counts of the clone carrying this T cell receptor (beta chain). Its target is not known. Germline is not matched at one junction end, which may reflect a read error. This CDR3 has 13 amino acids. Germline-derived CDR1 and CDR2 are SGHAT and FQNNGV. Unique molecular identifiers were attached to individual cDNA molecules. TCRdb re-called the 5' RACE reads through MiXCR, storing one row per CDR3 protein. The table has tens of thousands of distinct CDR3 sequences, roughly 6% seen once. This sample is drawn from a study of early T cells in non-severe SARS-CoV-2 infection. Study as a whole: Whole-blood bulk RNA, unsorted, was sequenced, and chains were unpaired.

Study-wide results and limits: Anti-spike CD8 specificities were favored by VDJdb matching, whose results missed private and CD4 specificities.

Input material: whole blood. This sequence was found in an adult who was a healthcare worker with PCR-confirmed SARS-CoV-2 infection or an uninfected control (not recorded which). The V and J genes are TRBV11-2 and TRBJ2-7; a weak D match, TRBD2 (5 bases). CDR3 amino acids: CASSSSGIGLIAF. In DNA, the CDR3 is TGTGCCAGCAGTTCATCGGGGATAGGACTTATTGCGTTC.